This T cell receptor beta chain came from a study of vaccination and CD4 T cells after COVID-19. About the research overall: Two mRNA vaccine doses were given, either BNT162b2 or mRNA-1273. Control cultures used a CEFX viral epitope pool, an HIV-1 Nef peptide pool, or no peptide.

V was shortened by 6 bases and J by 1 base, with 21 bases between the two germline ends. There are 17 residues in the CDR3. The V gene's germline CDR1 is LNHDA and CDR2 SQIVND (reference sequence). This clonotype was counted a few times. What it binds is not known. Scientists ran DNA taken from cultured CD4+ T cells through the Oncomine TCR Beta short-read assay for sequencing. From the PCR reads, TCRdb called clonotypes with MiXCR, one entry per CDR3 protein. The table records about 20,000 distinct CDR3 sequences, around two fifths of them present only once. The treatment was: roughly 11-day PBMC culture with coronavirus spike peptide pools or control peptides (ViraFEST assay). Per-well cultures of some 2 million PBMCs received roughly 9.3 IU/ml IL-2 and 7.5 to 10 ug/ml peptide pools.

This chain joins TRBV19 and TRBJ1-2; D gene unclear. The clonotype was recovered from a human donor who had recovered from COVID-19. What was sequenced was CD4+ T cells from blood, cultured in vitro. Here the CDR3 reads CASRKGVGSSFNYGYTF. DNA of the CDR3: TGTGCCAGTAGAAAGGGTGTGGGCAGCAGTTTTAACTATGGCTACACCTTC.